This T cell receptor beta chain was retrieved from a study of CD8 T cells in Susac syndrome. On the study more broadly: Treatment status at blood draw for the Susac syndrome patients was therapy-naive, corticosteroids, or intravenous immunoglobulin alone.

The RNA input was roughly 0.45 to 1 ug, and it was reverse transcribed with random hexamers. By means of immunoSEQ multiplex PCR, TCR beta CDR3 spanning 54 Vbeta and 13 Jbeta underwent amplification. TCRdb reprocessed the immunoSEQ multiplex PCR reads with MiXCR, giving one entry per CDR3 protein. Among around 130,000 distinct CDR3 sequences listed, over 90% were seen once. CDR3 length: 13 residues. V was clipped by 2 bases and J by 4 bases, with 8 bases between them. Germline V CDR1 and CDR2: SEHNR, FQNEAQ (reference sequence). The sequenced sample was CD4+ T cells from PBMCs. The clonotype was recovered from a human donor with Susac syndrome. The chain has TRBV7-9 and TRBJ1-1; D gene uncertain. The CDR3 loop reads CASSLFLSTEAFF. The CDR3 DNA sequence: TGTGCCAGCAGCTTATTTCTGAGCACTGAAGCTTTCTTT.